This section outlines one TCR beta chain sequence together with its context. A junction end diverges from the germline sequence, so it may reflect a read error. The data are from a study of blood T cell repertoires in COVID-19. Study-level background: Sites across the United States, Italy and Spain contributed samples from acute and convalescent COVID-19.

The germline V gene has CDR1 LGHDT and CDR2 YNNKEL (reference sequence). The CDR3 covers 14 residues. Authors' methods: Amplification of reference gene primers provided the estimated nucleated cell counts. Generated by immunoSEQ multiplex PCR, the TCRdb table keeps only in-frame clones and is missing some. Clone size and the V and J calls come from that table; the DNA yielded D and trimming. The sample holds fewer than 250,000 clones; 88% are singletons and the top ten take roughly 14%. The participants were between about 18 and 90 years old and came from 24 US areas. Cohort placement rested on clinical history that participants reported themselves.

V and J are TRBV3-1 (or the pseudogene TRBV3-2) and TRBJ2-7; tentatively, D is TRBD2 (5 bases). The TCR originated in a woman between 45 and 65 years old with acute COVID-19. The material sequenced was PBMCs or T cells enriched from blood (not recorded which). As DNA, the CDR3 is TGTGCCAGCAGCACCCGAGTGGCGGGCCGTACTCTTGACTTC. It translates to CASSTRVAGRTLDF.